Presented here are 21 T cell receptor beta chains from one specimen sequenced in a study of OX40 agonist ivuxolimab in advanced cancers. TCRdb's copy holds only in-frame clones and misses some; the assay was immunoSEQ multiplex PCR. This table holds 90,000 or so clones, approximately 92% found once. The sample in question was CD4+ or CD8+ T cells sorted from blood, obtained in a trial of the OX40 agonist ivuxolimab. The receptor set was obtained from an adult with an advanced solid tumor such as melanoma, head and neck, liver or kidney cancer.

V is TRBV19 and J is TRBJ1-6; a weak D match, TRBD1 (6 bases). Trimming removed 5 bases from V and 1 base from J, with 21 bases in between. The germline V gene has CDR1 LNHDA and CDR2 SQIVND (reference sequence). The CDR3 has 19 residues. The CDR3, as DNA: TGTGCCAGTAGTCCCCGACAGGCGAGTACGAATTCCTATAATTCACCCCTCCACTTT. Protein sequence: CASSPRQASTNSYNSPLHF.

The J gene is TRBJ1-1, the V gene TRBV2, with D perhaps TRBD1 (6 bases). Germline CDR1 and CDR2: SNHLY and FYNNEI. This CDR3 has 16 amino acids. The V end was cut by 0 bases, the J end by 10 bases, with 21 bases between. Here the CDR3 DNA reads TGTGCCAGCAGTGAAGCGCTTTGGCAGGGGCGGAGAGTAGCTTTCTTT. Its translation: CASSEALWQGRRVAFF.

The DNA of the CDR3 is TGTGCCTGGAGTGTAAATCTCGATCAGCCCCAGCATTTT. It translates to CAWSVNLDQPQHF. This chain connects TRBV30 to TRBJ1-5; no firm D call. V lost 0 bases to trimming and J lost 5 bases, with 8 bases between them. The CDR3 is 13 residues long. The V gene's germline CDR1 is GTSNPN and CDR2 SVGIG (reference sequence).

The chain recombines TRBV20-1 with TRBJ1-4; the D is unclear. The CDR3 runs 10 residues. Germline lookup yields CDR1 DFQATT and CDR2 SNEGSKA (reference sequence). The V end lost 1 base, the J end lost 8 bases, and 2 bases lay between the germline ends. Here the CDR3 reads CSARAEKLFF. In DNA form, the CDR3 reads TGCAGTGCTAGAGCCGAAAAACTGTTTTTT.

This rearrangement joins TRBV19 to TRBJ1-4; unclear D gene. Germline V gives CDR1 LNHDA, CDR2 SQIVND (reference sequence). The length of the CDR3 is 18 residues. Trimming removed 3 bases at V and 3 bases at J, with 20 bases between. The CDR3 nucleotides read TGTGCCAGTAGTATGTATAGGACGGGAGGATCGTCTAATGAAAAACTGTTTTTT. Translation gives CASSMYRTGGSSNEKLFF.

This chain joins TRBV5-8 and TRBJ1-1; no clear D. CDR1 and CDR2 from the germline V gene are SGHTS and YDEGEE. The CDR3 totals 15 residues. Deletions cut 0 bases from V and 0 bases from J, with 9 bases between. The CDR3, as DNA: TGTGCCAGCAGCTTGGGGCTTATTATGAACACTGAAGCTTTCTTT. Amino acids: CASSLGLIMNTEAFF.

The chain joins TRBV6-1 to TRBJ2-1; TRBD2 matches at 10 bases. This CDR3 is built from 12 residues. The germline V gene has CDR1 MNHNS and CDR2 SASEGT. V gave up 8 bases and J gave up 10 bases; unmatched junction bases: 5. CDR3 protein: CASAGLASEQFF. As DNA, the CDR3 is TGTGCCAGCGCGGGACTAGCGTCAGAGCAGTTCTTC.

Regarding this clone: A read error may produce the germline difference seen at one junction end. The chain joins TRBV7-7 to TRBJ2-5, with 7 bases fitting TRBD1. In germline, CDR1 is SSHAT, CDR2 FNYEAQ (reference sequence). This CDR3 has 13 residues. The CDR3 is CASSPVGGETQYF. The DNA for the CDR3 is TGTGCTAGCAGCCCCGTAGGGGGCGAGACCCAGTACTTC.

The rearrangement joins TRBV6-6 to TRBJ2-7; 9 nucleotides agree with TRBD1. Germline trimming cut 2 bases from V and 6 bases from J; bases unmatched to any gene: 5. The germline gives CDR1 MNHNY, CDR2 SVGAGI (reference sequence). The CDR3 is 14 amino acids. The CDR3, as DNA: TGTGCCAGCAGTTACCGGGGACAGGGAGGCGAGCAGTACTTC. This codes for CASSYRGQGGEQYF.

The V gene is TRBV4-1, the J gene TRBJ1-2; D gene uncertain. The V end lost 0 bases, the J end lost 6 bases, and 14 bases lay between the germline ends. Germline values: CDR1 MGHRA, CDR2 YSYEKL. CDR3 size: 15 residues. CDR3 bases: TGCGCCAGCAGCCAAGAACAAGGGAGTGAGGATGGCTACACCTTC. Translation: CASSQEQGSEDGYTF.

This rearrangement joins TRBV4-3 to TRBJ2-7, with D hard to call. V lost 0 bases, J lost 4 bases, and 13 bases lay in between. There are 15 residues in the CDR3. CDR1 LGHNA and CDR2 YSLEER come from the germline V gene. The CDR3 here is CASSQDENGYYEQYF. The CDR3, as DNA: TGCGCCAGCAGCCAAGATGAAAACGGGTATTACGAGCAGTACTTC.

This chain links TRBV5-1 with TRBJ2-3, with 7 bases aligning to TRBD2. The CDR3 consists of 17 residues. Germline assignment: CDR1 SGHRS and CDR2 YFSETQ. Unmatched junction bases numbered 13, after V lost 2 bases and J lost 4 bases. As DNA, the CDR3 is TGCGCCAGCAGCTTCAAGCGGGATCTGACTTCCGCAGATACGCAGTATTTT. Protein sequence: CASSFKRDLTSADTQYF.

The V call is TRBV19, the J call TRBJ1-5; TRBD1 matches at 10 bases. CDR3 size: 17 residues. Germline CDR1 is LNHDA and CDR2 is SQIVND (reference sequence). V lost 3 bases to trimming and J lost 6 bases; unmatched junction nucleotides: 11. The CDR3 DNA reads as TGTGCCAGTAGTATGGGGGGCTTGAGACAGGGGGCTCAGCCCCAGCATTTT. Residues: CASSMGGLRQGAQPQHF.

The V call is TRBV27, the J call TRBJ2-7; D may be TRBD1 (6 bases). CDR1 is MNHEY, CDR2 SMNVEV, per germline (reference sequence). The V gene lost 5 bases and the J gene lost 2 bases, with 13 bases spanning the gap. The length of the CDR3 is 14 residues. The chain's CDR3 is CASSPGQLAYEQYF. The CDR3 DNA follows: TGTGCCAGCAGTCCCGGACAGTTAGCCTACGAGCAGTACTTC.

The CDR3 region is CASSLDRTGSGNTIYF. DNA of the CDR3: TGTGCCAGCAGTCTAGATAGGACAGGTTCTGGAAACACCATATATTTT. J is TRBJ1-3 and V is TRBV28, with 7 bases aligning to TRBD1. Losses at the gene ends were 5 bases for V and 1 base for J; bases not matched to a gene: 8. Germline V gene sequence: CDR1 MDHEN, CDR2 SYDVKM. CDR3 length equals 16 residues.

The chain joins TRBV9 to TRBJ1-2; D is undetermined. Deletions cut 0 bases from V and 0 bases from J, with 12 bases between. Germline V lookup: CDR1 SGDLS, CDR2 YYNGEE. This CDR3 has 16 residues. The CDR3 spells CASSVEAQITNYGYTF. In nucleotides, the CDR3 is TGTGCCAGCAGCGTAGAGGCCCAAATAACTAACTATGGCTACACCTTC.

V gene TRBV30 combines with J gene TRBJ1-5; D not resolved. The CDR3 is 15 amino acids. CDR1 is GTSNPN and CDR2 is SVGIG in the germline V gene (reference sequence). The V end lost 3 bases, the J end lost 2 bases, and 14 bases lay between the germline ends. The CDR3 DNA is TGTGCCTGGAGAAACGGAGAGCAGGGCAATCAGCCCCAGCATTTT. Translating it yields CAWRNGEQGNQPQHF.

The chain combines TRBV29-1 with TRBJ1-1; 9 bases are a match to TRBD1. Germline V gives CDR1 SQVTM, CDR2 ANQGSEA. CDR3 size: 13 residues. Germline trimming cut 7 bases from V and 3 bases from J; bases unmatched to any gene: 6. The CDR3 loop is CSGLTGGDTEAFF. The CDR3 coding sequence is TGCAGCGGCCTGACAGGGGGGGACACTGAAGCTTTCTTT. The complete variable domain, with remaining parts taken from reference TRBV29-1 and TRBJ1-1, reads SAVISQKPSRDICQRGTSLTIQCQVDSQVTMMFWYRQQPGQSLTLIATANQGSEATYESGFVIDKFPISRPNLTFSTLTVSNMSPEDSSIYLCSGLTGGDTEAFFGQGTRLTVV.

The rearrangement links TRBV19 to TRBJ1-5; TRBD1 agrees at 7 bases. V shed 7 bases and J 9 bases; nucleotides not matched to a gene: 18. This CDR3 has 16 residues. Per germline, CDR1 LNHDA and CDR2 SQIVND (reference sequence). DNA for the CDR3: TGTGCCAGTACCTATGCTGGGGACAGCCGACCTTGGCCCCAGCATTTT. Its protein is CASTYAGDSRPWPQHF.

The CDR3: CASSARDTEETQYF. Written as DNA, the CDR3 is TGTGCCAGTAGTGCTCGGGACACCGAAGAGACCCAGTACTTC. The V gene is TRBV19, the J gene TRBJ2-5, with a tentative D call TRBD1 (6 bases). The CDR3 has 14 residues. The germline V gene encodes CDR1 LNHDA and CDR2 SQIVND (reference sequence). V was cut by 5 bases and J by 3 bases, with 13 bases left in between.

The chain couples TRBV28 to TRBJ2-1, with 11 bases matching TRBD2. With 10 bases clipped from V and 9 bases from J, the junction kept 8 bases outside the gene matches. Per germline, CDR1 MDHEN and CDR2 SYDVKM. The CDR3 covers 13 residues. The CDR3 here is CAIRTSGFVEQFF. CDR3 DNA: TGTGCCATCAGGACTAGCGGGTTTGTTGAGCAGTTCTTC. Full variable domain (remainder filled in from reference TRBV28 and TRBJ2-1): DVKVTQSSRYLVKRTGEKVFLECVQDMDHENMFWYRQDPGLGLRLIYFSYDVKMKEKGDIPEGYSVSREKKERFSLILESASTNQTSMYLCAIRTSGFVEQFFGPGTRLTVL.